The source of this TCR beta chain is a study of blood T cell repertoires in COVID-19. Study-wide background: The United States, Italy and Spain provided the acute and convalescent COVID-19 samples.

Seattle's cohort entered during active infection and was followed longitudinally. The CDR3 runs 13 residues. CDR1 is KGHDR and CDR2 is SFDVKD in the germline V gene. Trimming pared 4 bases from V and 1 base from J, leaving 4 bases between. Assay: immunoSEQ multiplex PCR; the TCRdb copy retains only in-frame clones and omits some. The data hold approximately 330,000 clones, with 90% observed a single time. The TCR was taken from a woman in her forties with COVID-19, enrolled during active disease. The chain uses TRBV24-1 and TRBJ1-5; the D is unclear. Sequencing was done on a sample of peripheral blood. The CDR3 here is CATSDRSNQPQHF. The CDR3 region has the DNA TGTGCCACCAGTGACAGGAGCAATCAGCCCCAGCATTTT.